This T cell receptor beta chain was identified during a study of blood T cells in healthy people across ages. Germline-derived CDR1 and CDR2 are SGHTA and FQGNSA. V lost 5 bases and J 1 base, leaving 18 bases between the germline ends. The CDR3 is 17 amino acids. Every sample yielded at least 6 million isolated PBMCs. Primed by a sample-barcoded 5' primer and a J-beta primer mix, a second PCR proceeded for 7 to 11 cycles. A 12-random-nucleotide template-switch adaptor tagged each cDNA molecule. From each sample, at least 2.5 million paired-end reads containing CDR3 were obtained. In TCRdb, the 5' RACE reads were re-called with MiXCR into one record per CDR3 protein. This sample has roughly 800,000 distinct CDR3 sequences, with 36% found just once.

The receptor was isolated from a man younger than 35 in good health. The V and J genes are TRBV7-2 and TRBJ1-5; D call uncertain. The source material was blood. The CDR3 region has the DNA TGTGCCAGCAGCCACCTGCACGGTAAGAGGAGCAATCAGCCCCAGCATTTT. This codes for CASSHLHGKRSNQPQHF. Filled out from reference TRBV7-2 and TRBJ1-5, the complete variable domain reads GAGVSQSPSNKVTEKGKDVELRCDPISGHTALYWYRQSLGQGLEFLIYFQGNSAPDKSGLPSDRFSAERTGGSVSTLTIQRTQQEDSAVYLCASSHLHGKRSNQPQHFGDGTRLSIL.